This note documents a single T cell receptor beta chain sequence. Its antigen is still unknown. The assay ran at deep level. Each sorted subset replicate got 200 ng genomic DNA, 25,000 to 35,000 genomes. Produced via immunoSEQ multiplex PCR; TCRdb's table is partial and in-frame only. The sample shows 2 million to 2.5 million clones, nearly 97% of them seen only once. The sample comes from a study of shared clonotypes between healthy human individuals. At the level of the study: A couple of women and three men aged 18 to 49 served as donors.

Notes on the study in general: Around 4.7% of naive CD4 clonotypes were shared across several donors.

Sequencing input: naive CD4+ T cells sorted from blood. Stated subset: CD45RA+ positively selected. The clonotype originates from a young man in good health.

The CDR3 DNA reads as TGTGCCAGCTCACCCACCGGGACTAGCGATTACGAGCAGTACTTC. Its protein product is CASSPTGTSDYEQYF. The gene calls are TRBV18 and TRBJ2-7, with 10 bases that match TRBD2. Unmatched junction bases numbered 6, after V lost 3 bases and J lost 4 bases. The CDR3 consists of 15 residues. The germline gives CDR1 KGHSH, CDR2 LQKENI.